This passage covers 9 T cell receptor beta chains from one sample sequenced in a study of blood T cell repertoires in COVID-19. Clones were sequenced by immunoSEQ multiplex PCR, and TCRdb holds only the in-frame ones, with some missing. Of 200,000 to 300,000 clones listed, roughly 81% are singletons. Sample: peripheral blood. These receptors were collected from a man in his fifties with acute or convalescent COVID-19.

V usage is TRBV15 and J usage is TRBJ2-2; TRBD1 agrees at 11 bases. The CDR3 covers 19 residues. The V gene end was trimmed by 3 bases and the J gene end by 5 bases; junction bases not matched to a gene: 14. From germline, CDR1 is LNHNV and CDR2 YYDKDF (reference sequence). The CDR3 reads CATSSYAPGQGERTGELFF. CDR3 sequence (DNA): TGTGCCACCAGCAGTTACGCCCCGGGACAGGGGGAACGTACCGGGGAGCTGTTTTTT.

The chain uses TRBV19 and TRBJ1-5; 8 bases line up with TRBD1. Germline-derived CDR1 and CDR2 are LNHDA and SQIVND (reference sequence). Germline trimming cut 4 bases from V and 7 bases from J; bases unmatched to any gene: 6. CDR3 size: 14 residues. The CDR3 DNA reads TGTGCCAGTAGTACAGGGGGCTACCAGCAGCCCCAGCATTTT. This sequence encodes CASSTGGYQQPQHF.

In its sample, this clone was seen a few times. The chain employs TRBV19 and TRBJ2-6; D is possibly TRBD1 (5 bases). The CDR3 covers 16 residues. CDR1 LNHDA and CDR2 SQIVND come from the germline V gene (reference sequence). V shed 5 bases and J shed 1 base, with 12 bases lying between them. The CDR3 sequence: CASSFLGRSGANVLTF. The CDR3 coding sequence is TGTGCCAGTAGTTTTCTGGGGCGATCTGGGGCCAACGTCCTGACTTTC.

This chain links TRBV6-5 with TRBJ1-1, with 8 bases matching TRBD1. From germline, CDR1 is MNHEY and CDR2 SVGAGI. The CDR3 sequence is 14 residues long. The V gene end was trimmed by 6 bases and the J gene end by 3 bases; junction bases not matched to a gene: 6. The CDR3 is CASRGQGWDTEAFF. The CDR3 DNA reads TGTGCCAGCAGAGGACAGGGTTGGGACACTGAAGCTTTCTTT.

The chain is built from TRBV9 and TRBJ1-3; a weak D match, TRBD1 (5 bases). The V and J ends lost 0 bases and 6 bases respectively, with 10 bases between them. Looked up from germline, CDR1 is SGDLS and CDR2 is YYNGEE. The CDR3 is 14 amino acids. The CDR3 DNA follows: TGTGCCAGCAGCGTAGGACAGCTGGAAAACACCATATATTTT. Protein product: CASSVGQLENTIYF.

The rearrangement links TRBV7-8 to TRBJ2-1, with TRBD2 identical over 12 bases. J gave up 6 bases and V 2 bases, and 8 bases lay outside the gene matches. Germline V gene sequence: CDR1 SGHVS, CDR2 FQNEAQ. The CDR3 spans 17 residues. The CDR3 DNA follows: TGTGCCAGCAGCTTACAAAGGCTAGCGGGAGGGGTCAATGAGCAGTTCTTC. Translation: CASSLQRLAGGVNEQFF. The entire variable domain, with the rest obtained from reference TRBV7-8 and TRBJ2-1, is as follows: GAGVSQSPRYKVAKRGQDVALRCDPISGHVSLFWYQQALGQGPEFLTYFQNEAQLDKSGLPSDRFFAERPEGSVSTLKIQRTQQEDSAVYLCASSLQRLAGGVNEQFFGPGTRLTVL.

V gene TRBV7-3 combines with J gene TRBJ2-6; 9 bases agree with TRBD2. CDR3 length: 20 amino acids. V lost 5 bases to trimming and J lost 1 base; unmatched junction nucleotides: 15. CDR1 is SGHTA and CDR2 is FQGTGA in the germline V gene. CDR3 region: CASSPQLLAGHLSGANVLTF. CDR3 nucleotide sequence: TGTGCCAGCAGCCCCCAGTTGCTAGCGGGACACCTATCTGGGGCCAACGTCCTGACTTTC. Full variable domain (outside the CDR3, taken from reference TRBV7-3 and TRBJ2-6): GAGVSQTPSNKVTEKGKYVELRCDPISGHTALYWYRQSLGQGPEFLIYFQGTGAADDSGLPNDRFFAVRPEGSVSTLKIQRTERGDSAVYLCASSPQLLAGHLSGANVLTFGAGSRLTVL.

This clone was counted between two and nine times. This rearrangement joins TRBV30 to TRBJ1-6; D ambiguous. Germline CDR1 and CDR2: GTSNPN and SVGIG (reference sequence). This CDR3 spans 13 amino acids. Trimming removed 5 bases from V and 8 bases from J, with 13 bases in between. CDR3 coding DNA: TGTGCCTGGGGTCTTCATCTAGATTCACCCCTCCACTTT. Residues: CAWGLHLDSPLHF.

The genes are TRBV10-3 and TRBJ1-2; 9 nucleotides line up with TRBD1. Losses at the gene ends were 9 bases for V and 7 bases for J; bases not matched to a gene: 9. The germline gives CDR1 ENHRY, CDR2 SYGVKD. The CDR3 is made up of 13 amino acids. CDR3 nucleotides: TGTGCCATTTCGCCGGACAGGGGAAGTGGCTACACCTTC. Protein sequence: CAISPDRGSGYTF.